The next 17 T cell receptor beta chains were all read from a single sample in a study of blood T cell repertoires in COVID-19. Generated by immunoSEQ multiplex PCR, the TCRdb table keeps only in-frame clones and is missing some. The sample carries 150,000 to 200,000 clones, about 85% recorded once. Sequencing used peripheral blood. The receptors originated from a man in his sixties with COVID-19, enrolled during active disease.

The chain recombines TRBV2 with TRBJ1-2, with D possibly matching TRBD1 (6 bases). Trimming removed 3 bases from V and 0 bases from J, with 11 bases in between. This CDR3 region has 15 residues. Germline V CDR1 and CDR2: SNHLY, FYNNEI. This CDR3 reads CASSELGTPNYGYTF. The CDR3 DNA follows: TGTGCCAGCAGTGAGTTAGGGACACCTAACTATGGCTACACCTTC.

The chain is built from TRBV5-1 and TRBJ2-1, with D possibly TRBD1 on 6 matching bases. The CDR3 sequence is 14 residues long. The germline V gene has CDR1 SGHRS and CDR2 YFSETQ. Trimming left V 4 bases short and J 9 bases short, with 17 bases between. The CDR3 nucleotides read TGCGCCAGCAGCCCAGAGAGGGGGAGAGGTGAGCAGTTCTTC. Translated, it gives CASSPERGRGEQFF.

This sequence joins TRBV12-3 or TRBV12-4 and TRBJ1-3, with 7 bases matching TRBD1. The ends lost 3 bases at V and 4 bases at J; junction bases unmatched: 0. CDR3 length: 13 residues. The CDR3 nucleotides read TGTGCCAGCAGTTTGGGACAGGGAAACACCATATATTTT. Amino acids: CASSLGQGNTIYF.

The chain employs TRBV12-3 or TRBV12-4 and TRBJ1-1; tentatively, D is TRBD1 (6 bases). The ends were cut back, 6 bases at V and 11 bases at J, with 19 bases in the middle. This CDR3 comprises 13 residues. The CDR3 region has the DNA TGTGCCAGCAGCCTCCGGGGGGGCTCTGGGGCTTTCTTT. This codes for CASSLRGGSGAFF.

The rearrangement links TRBV4-2 to TRBJ1-3; 9 bases map to TRBD1. Germline V gene lookup returns CDR1 LGHNA and CDR2 YNFKEQ. After removal of 3 bases from V and 2 bases from J, the junction contained 8 bases not matched to a gene. The CDR3 has 17 residues. CDR3 in amino acids: CASSQLGGQGPGNTIYF. The CDR3 DNA follows: TGTGCCAGCAGCCAGTTGGGGGGACAGGGCCCTGGAAACACCATATATTTT.

A note on this clone: This CDR3 is also generated by other DNA sequences in the sample. The genes are TRBV30 and TRBJ1-1; TRBD1 is a possible D gene (6 bases). Trimming stripped 0 bases from V and 5 bases from J, with 13 bases between. The CDR3 totals 14 residues. Germline values: CDR1 GTSNPN, CDR2 SVGIG (reference sequence). The CDR3 sequence is CAWSVLGGRTEAFF. CDR3 DNA sequence: TGTGCCTGGAGTGTATTGGGGGGGCGGACTGAAGCTTTCTTT.

The chain employs TRBV4-3 and TRBJ2-2; weak D call: TRBD2 (6 bases). Germline V CDR1 and CDR2: LGHNA, YSLEER. This CDR3 is built from 15 residues. V was cut by 3 bases and J by 5 bases, with 13 bases left in between. The CDR3 DNA reads as TGCGCCAGCAGCCAGGAGTATCGGGGGACCGGGGAGCTGTTTTTT. The encoded protein is CASSQEYRGTGELFF.

This clone occurred once. This chain uses TRBV10-1 with TRBJ1-2; TRBD1 might be the D (5 bases). Trimming pared 2 bases from V and 4 bases from J, leaving 11 bases between. The CDR3 is made up of 14 amino acids. Germline V gene lookup returns CDR1 WNHNN and CDR2 SYGVQD (reference sequence). The CDR3 sequence is CASSERSRVYGYTF. For the CDR3, the DNA is TGCGCCAGCAGTGAGAGGTCCAGGGTCTATGGCTACACCTTC.

The CDR3: CASQDIAGGSEQFF. The DNA for the CDR3 is TGCGCCTCCCAGGACATAGCGGGAGGGTCTGAGCAGTTCTTC. J is TRBJ2-1 and V is TRBV10-1, with 11 bases identical to TRBD2. J gave up 9 bases and V 11 bases, and 12 bases lay outside the gene matches. This CDR3 region has 14 residues. Germline V gene data show CDR1 as WNHNN and CDR2 as SYGVQD (reference sequence).

This chain joins TRBV7-9 and TRBJ2-1; D gene uncertain. The germline V gene encodes CDR1 SEHNR and CDR2 FQNEAQ (reference sequence). The CDR3 contains 14 residues. The V end lost 2 bases, the J end lost 3 bases, and 8 bases lay between the germline ends. The CDR3 coding sequence is TGTGCCAGCAGCTTAAGTCAGTTCTACAATGAGCAGTTCTTC. Translation gives CASSLSQFYNEQFF.

The chain is built from TRBV7-3 and TRBJ2-2; 7 positions match TRBD2. V lost 2 bases to trimming and J lost 2 bases; unmatched junction nucleotides: 5. Germline CDR1 SGHTA, CDR2 FQGTGA. The CDR3 is made up of 16 amino acids. The CDR3 DNA reads TGTGCCAGCAGCTTATACGGGACTACCAACACCGGGGAGCTGTTTTTT. Amino acids: CASSLYGTTNTGELFF.

V is TRBV4-1 and J is TRBJ2-3, with TRBD2 matching over 8 bases. Germline CDR1 MGHRA, CDR2 YSYEKL. Trimming at V came to 1 base and at J to 1 base, leaving 10 bases not matched to a gene. The CDR3 runs to 18 residues. The DNA of the CDR3 is TGCGCCAGCAGCCAAGTGGCCACAAGCGGGAGCGGCACAGATACGCAGTATTTT. Translation gives CASSQVATSGSGTDTQYF.

In its sample, this clone was seen a few times. V gene TRBV5-6 combines with J gene TRBJ2-3; 7 bases are shared with TRBD1. Looked up from germline, CDR1 is SGHDT and CDR2 is YYEEEE. Trimming removed 2 bases from V and 2 bases from J; junction bases left unmatched: 2. The CDR3 contains 14 residues. CDR3 coding DNA: TGTGCCAGCAGCTTTGACAGGGCCACAGATACGCAGTATTTT. Protein: CASSFDRATDTQYF.

CDR3 in amino acids: CSVGTSGTTDTQYF. The CDR3 DNA reads TGCAGCGTAGGGACTAGCGGGACGACAGATACGCAGTATTTT. The chain is built from TRBV29-1 and TRBJ2-3, with 13 positions matching TRBD2. This CDR3 is 14 amino acids long. Germline V gene data show CDR1 as SQVTM and CDR2 as ANQGSEA. The V gene end was trimmed by 6 bases and the J gene end by 3 bases; junction bases not matched to a gene: 3.

The rearrangement joins TRBV7-9 to TRBJ2-7, with TRBD2 matching 13 bases. The trim removed 5 bases at V and 2 bases at J, leaving 6 bases unmatched. The CDR3 length is 16 residues. Germline V gene lookup returns CDR1 SEHNR and CDR2 FQNEAQ (reference sequence). CDR3 residues: CASSARLAGGPYEQYF. CDR3 nucleotide sequence: TGTGCCAGCAGCGCAAGACTAGCGGGAGGACCCTACGAGCAGTACTTC.

The rearrangement joins TRBV27 to TRBJ2-1; 8 bases align to TRBD2. The CDR3 consists of 18 residues. Germline V gene sequence: CDR1 MNHEY, CDR2 SMNVEV (reference sequence). V lost 4 bases and J lost 4; bases outside the gene matches: 15. CDR3 in amino acids: CASSSSPSTSGRYNEQFF. The CDR3 region has the DNA TGTGCCAGCAGTTCCTCACCATCTACTAGCGGAAGATACAATGAGCAGTTCTTC.

This chain connects TRBV28 to TRBJ2-1; D call uncertain. Germline values: CDR1 MDHEN, CDR2 SYDVKM. There are 15 residues in the CDR3. Trimming stripped 3 bases from V and 2 bases from J, with 11 bases between. The CDR3 nucleotides are TGTGCCAGCAGTTTCTCGGTAGCCGCCTACAATGAGCAGTTCTTC. Translated: CASSFSVAAYNEQFF.